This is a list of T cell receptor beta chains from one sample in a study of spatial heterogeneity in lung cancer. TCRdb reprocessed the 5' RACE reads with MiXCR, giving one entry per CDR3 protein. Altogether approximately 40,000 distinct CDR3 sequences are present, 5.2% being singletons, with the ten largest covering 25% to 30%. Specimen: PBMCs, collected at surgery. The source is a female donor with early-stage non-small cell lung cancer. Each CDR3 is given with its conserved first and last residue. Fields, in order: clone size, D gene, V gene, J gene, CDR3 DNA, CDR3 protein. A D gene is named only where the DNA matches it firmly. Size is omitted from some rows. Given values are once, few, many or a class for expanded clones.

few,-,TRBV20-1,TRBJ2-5,TGCAGTGCTACCCGGACAACCCAAGAGACCCAGTACTTC,CSATRTTQETQYF
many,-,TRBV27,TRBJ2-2,TGTGCCAGCAGCCCGGCTCGGTCCGGGGAGCTGTTTTTT,CASSPARSGELFF
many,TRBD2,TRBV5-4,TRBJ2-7,TGTGCCAGCAGCTGGACTAGCGGAAGCTACGAGCAGTACTTC,CASSWTSGSYEQYF
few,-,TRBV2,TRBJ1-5,TGTGCCACGAGGGGTCGGGATCAGCCCCAGCATTTT,CATRGRDQPQHF
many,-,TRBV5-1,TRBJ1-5,TGCGCCAGCAGCCCCGTCGGAGGGGCTAATCAGCCCCAGCATTTT,CASSPVGGANQPQHF
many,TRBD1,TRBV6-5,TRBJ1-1,TGTGCCAGCAGTTACGGGACAGGGAGGAACACTGAAGCTTTCTTT,CASSYGTGRNTEAFF
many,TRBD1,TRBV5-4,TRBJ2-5,TGTGCCAGCAGCCGAGGGACAGACGAAGAGACCCAGTACTTC,CASSRGTDEETQYF
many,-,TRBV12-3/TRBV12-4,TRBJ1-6,TGTGCCAGCAGTTTAGGGGTCGGCAATTCACCCCTCCACTTT,CASSLGVGNSPLHF
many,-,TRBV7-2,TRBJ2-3,TGTGCCAGCAGCTCTACAGGGACAGATACGCAGTATTTT,CASSSTGTDTQYF
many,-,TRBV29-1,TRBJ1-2,TGCAGCGTTAGAGGAAGGTTGGGGGGCGTCTATGGCTACACCTTC,CSVRGRLGGVYGYTF
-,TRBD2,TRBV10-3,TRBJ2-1,TGTGCCATCGCGGTCGTAGCGGGAGATAATGAGCAGTTCTTC,CAIAVVAGDNEQFF
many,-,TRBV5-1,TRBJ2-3,TGCGCCAGCAGCTTTTTCACAGATACGCAGTATTTT,CASSFFTDTQYF
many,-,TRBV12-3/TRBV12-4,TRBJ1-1,TGTGCCAGCAGTTTAAATGCGAACACTGAAGCTTTCTTT,CASSLNANTEAFF
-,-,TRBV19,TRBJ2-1,TGTGCCAGTAGTATGATCGCACTAGAATACAATGAGCAGTTCTTC,CASSMIALEYNEQFF
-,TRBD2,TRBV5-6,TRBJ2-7,TGTGCCAGCACCCTCCTAGCGGGAAGGAATGACGAGCAGTACTTC,CASTLLAGRNDEQYF
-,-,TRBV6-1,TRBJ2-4,TGTGCCAGCAGTGATGGGACCTACATTCAGTACTTC,CASSDGTYIQYF
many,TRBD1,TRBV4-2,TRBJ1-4,TGTGCCAGCAGCCAGGGACAGGGGAGCGGTGAAAAACTGTTTTTT,CASSQGQGSGEKLFF
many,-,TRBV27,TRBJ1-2,TGTGCCAGCAGAACAGGGATGCTAAGTGGCTACACCTTC,CASRTGMLSGYTF
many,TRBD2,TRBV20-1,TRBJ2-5,TGCAGTGCGGGACTAGCGGGGGGTCGCCAAGAGACCCAGTACTTC,CSAGLAGGRQETQYF
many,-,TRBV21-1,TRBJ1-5,TGTGCCAGCAGGGGGACAGAGGAAAATCAGCCCCAGCATTTT,CASRGTEENQPQHF
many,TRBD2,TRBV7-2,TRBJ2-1,TGTGCCAGCAGCTTACTAGCGGGAACGAGTGAGCAGTTCTTC,CASSLLAGTSEQFF
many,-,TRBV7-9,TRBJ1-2,TGTGCCAGCAGCTTAGGCAGCGGGGGGCTGGCTGAAGGCTACACCTTC,CASSLGSGGLAEGYTF
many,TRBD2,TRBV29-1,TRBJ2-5,TGCAGCGTCCTTGTAGCGGGAGTTTTGTACTTC,CSVLVAGVLYF
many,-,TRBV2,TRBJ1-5,TGTGCCAGCAGGGGATCAGGTCCCCGCGGGCCCCAGCATTTT,CASRGSGPRGPQHF
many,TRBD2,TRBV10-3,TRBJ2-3,TGTGCCATCAGTCGGCGGGCTAGCGGGAGGGCCGAAGATACGCAGTATTTT,CAISRRASGRAEDTQYF
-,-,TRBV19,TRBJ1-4,TGTGCCAGTAGTTTCGGGACTGCCACTAATGAAAAACTGTTTTTT,CASSFGTATNEKLFF
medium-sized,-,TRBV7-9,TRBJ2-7,TGTGCCAGCAGCAACGCCCGGGGCTCCGAGCAGTACTTC,CASSNARGSEQYF
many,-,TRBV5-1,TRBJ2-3,TGCGCCAGCAGCCAGGGTTTCACAGATACGCAGTATTTT,CASSQGFTDTQYF
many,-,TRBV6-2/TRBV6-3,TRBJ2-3,TGTGCCAGCAGGGAGGTCGGCACAGATACGCAGTATTTT,CASREVGTDTQYF
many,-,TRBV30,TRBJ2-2,TGTGCCTGGAACAAGGGACCCGGGGAGCTGTTTTTT,CAWNKGPGELFF
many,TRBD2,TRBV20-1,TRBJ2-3,TGCAGTGCTAGAGATGCTGCGGGAGCCGGCACAGATACGCAGTATTTT,CSARDAAGAGTDTQYF
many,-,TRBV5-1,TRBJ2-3,TGCGCCAGCAGCCCCTATAACACAGATACGCAGTATTTT,CASSPYNTDTQYF
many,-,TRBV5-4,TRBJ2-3,TGTGCCAGCAGCTTGGTAGCCGCAGATACGCAGTATTTT,CASSLVAADTQYF
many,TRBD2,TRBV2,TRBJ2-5,TGTGCCAGCAGGGCCGAGGCTAGCGGGCAAGAGACCCAGTACTTC,CASRAEASGQETQYF
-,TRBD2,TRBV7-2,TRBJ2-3,TGTGCCAGCAGCTTAGATCGCGGGAGGGCGCGGGATACGCAGTATTTT,CASSLDRGRARDTQYF
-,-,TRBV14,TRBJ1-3,TGTGCCAGCAGCCACTTCCCGCGGGGAACGACTGGAAACACCATATATTTT,CASSHFPRGTTGNTIYF
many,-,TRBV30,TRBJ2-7,TGTGCCTGGTCGTTCGGTGACCTCTACGAGCAGTACTTC,CAWSFGDLYEQYF
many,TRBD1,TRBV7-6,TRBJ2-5,TGTGCCAGCAGCCACGGACAGGGGAGCCAGTACTTC,CASSHGQGSQYF
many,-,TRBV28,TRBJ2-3,TGTGCCAGCAGTCCGCCTGAAGCAGATACGCAGTATTTT,CASSPPEADTQYF
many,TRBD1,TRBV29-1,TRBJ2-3,TGCAGCGTGCGGACAGGGACAGATACGCAGTATTTT,CSVRTGTDTQYF
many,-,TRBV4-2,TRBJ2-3,TGTGCCAGCAGCCAAGGGGGGTCAGATACGCAGTATTTT,CASSQGGSDTQYF
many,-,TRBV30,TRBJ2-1,TGTGCCTGGACGCTGTGGGTAGGAACCAATGAGCAGTTCTTC,CAWTLWVGTNEQFF
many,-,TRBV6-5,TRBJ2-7,TGTGCCTCCATGCAGGAGGGGTTCTTAGGGGAGCAGTACTTC,CASMQEGFLGEQYF
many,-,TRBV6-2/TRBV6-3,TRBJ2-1,TGTGCCAGCAGTTACGGGGCCTATGAGCAGTTCTTC,CASSYGAYEQFF
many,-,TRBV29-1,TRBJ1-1,TGCAGCGTTGAGGGAGGGCGGGGCACTGAAGCTTTCTTT,CSVEGGRGTEAFF
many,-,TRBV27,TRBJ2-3,TGTGCCAGCGGCGGGGGCCCACTCCCAGTCACAGATACGCAGTATTTT,CASGGGPLPVTDTQYF
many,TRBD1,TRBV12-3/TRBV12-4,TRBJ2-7,TGTGCCAGCAGCCGACAGGGTAGGGGGATTTACGAGCAGTACTTC,CASSRQGRGIYEQYF
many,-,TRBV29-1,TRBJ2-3,TGCAGCGCGGACTCCCCCGCAGATACGCAGTATTTT,CSADSPADTQYF
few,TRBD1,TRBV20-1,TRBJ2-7,TGCAGTGCTAGCGCCGGGACAGGGGGGGCCAGCTCCTACGAGCAGTACTTC,CSASAGTGGASSYEQYF
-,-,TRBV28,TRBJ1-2,TGTGCCAGCAGTCCCCCACACGGAAATGGCTACACCTTC,CASSPPHGNGYTF
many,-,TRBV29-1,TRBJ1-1,TGCAGCGTTGCTCAAGCGGGCCCCAACACTGAAGCTTTCTTT,CSVAQAGPNTEAFF
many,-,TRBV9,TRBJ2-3,TGTGCCAGCAGCATTTCCGGGACTCGGACAGATACGCAGTATTTT,CASSISGTRTDTQYF
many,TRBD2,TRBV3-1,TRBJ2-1,TGTGCCAGCAGCCCGGGACTAGCGGTGCCCTACAATGAGCAGTTCTTC,CASSPGLAVPYNEQFF
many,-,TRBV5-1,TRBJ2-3,TGCGCCACGACAATCACGAGTCGCGCAGATACGCAGTATTTT,CATTITSRADTQYF